Sequencing of this T cell receptor beta chain was carried out in a study of blood T cell repertoires in COVID-19. As for the study in general: Acute-phase and convalescent COVID-19 samples originated in the United States, Italy and Spain.

Authors' methods: Cell counts per sample came from amplifying reference gene primers. The repertoire was sequenced with immunoSEQ multiplex PCR; TCRdb's copy has only in-frame clones and lacks some. That table is the source of V, J and clone size, and D and trimming were worked out from the DNA. The sample has approximately 60,000 clones; around four fifths are singletons. The sequencing input was peripheral blood. The sequence was collected from a human donor in a cohort sampled during active COVID-19.

Here the CDR3 DNA reads TGTGCCAGCAGCTTCAGACTAGCGGAGTACAATGAGCAGTTCTTC. This encodes CASSFRLAEYNEQFF. The V gene is TRBV5-5, the J gene TRBJ2-1; the match to TRBD2 covers 9 bases. This CDR3 spans 15 amino acids. CDR1 and CDR2 (germline): SGHKS, YYEKEE (reference sequence). V shed 2 bases, J shed 4 bases, and the junction held 4 bases outside the gene matches.